These 25 T cell receptor beta chains originate from one sample sequenced in a study of beta chain features in type 1 diabetes. Investigators reverse transcribed all isolated RNA, so they sequenced expressed TCRB transcripts. TCRdb keeps only in-frame clones here, not all; method: immunoSEQ multiplex PCR. The repertoire includes hundreds of thousands of clones, about 32% of them detected once, and around 0.065% sits in the top ten. The sequencing input was naive CD4+ T cells from blood. The source is a man in his late teens or twenties in good health.

The table lists this clone with a few counts. This chain connects TRBV29-1 to TRBJ1-1; perhaps TRBD1 as D (6 bases). CDR1 and CDR2 (germline): SQVTM, ANQGSEA. This CDR3 spans 13 amino acids. The V gene lost 6 bases and the J gene lost 3 bases, with 14 bases spanning the gap. This CDR3 reads CSVEQGFDTEAFF. The CDR3 coding sequence is TGCAGCGTAGAACAGGGATTCGACACTGAAGCTTTCTTT. The full variable domain, its missing parts supplied by reference TRBV29-1 and TRBJ1-1, is SAVISQKPSRDICQRGTSLTIQCQVDSQVTMMFWYRQQPGQSLTLIATANQGSEATYESGFVIDKFPISRPNLTFSTLTVSNMSPEDSSIYLCSVEQGFDTEAFFGQGTRLTVV.

This clone was recorded only once. The gene calls are TRBV7-2 and TRBJ2-1, with 12 bases aligning to TRBD2. Trimming cost V 5 bases and J 3 bases; bases outside gene matches: 5. The CDR3 extends over 16 amino acids. Germline V lookup: CDR1 SGHTA, CDR2 FQGNSA. This CDR3 reads CASSAILAGGYNEQFF. Written as DNA, the CDR3 is TGTGCCAGCAGCGCCATACTAGCGGGAGGCTACAATGAGCAGTTCTTC.

This sequence joins TRBV7-3 and TRBJ2-7; 7 bases fit TRBD1. The V gene's germline CDR1 is SGHTA and CDR2 FQGTGA. Trimming took 5 bases from V and 3 from J; bases not matched to a gene: 7. CDR3 size: 14 residues. CDR3 amino acids: CASSLTGLSYEQYF. CDR3 DNA: TGTGCCAGCAGCCTGACAGGGTTAAGCTACGAGCAGTACTTC.

This clone has just a few counts. This chain links TRBV7-2 with TRBJ1-2; D gene uncertain. Germline CDR1 reads SGHTA; CDR2 reads FQGNSA. V lost 1 base to trimming and J lost 1 base, with 4 bases between them. This CDR3 has 13 amino acids. CDR3 coding DNA: TGTGCCAGCAGCTTAGGGGATAACTATGGCTACACCTTC. Translation gives CASSLGDNYGYTF.

The sample holds a few counts of this clone. At the DNA level, this CDR3 is encoded by other sequences in the same sample as well. V is TRBV30 and J is TRBJ1-5; tentatively, D is TRBD1 (6 bases). The CDR3 has 14 residues. Trimming shortened V by 2 bases and J by 1 base, and 9 bases separated the two germline ends. The germline V gene encodes CDR1 GTSNPN and CDR2 SVGIG (reference sequence). The DNA for the CDR3 is TGTGCCTGGAGTCCGGGACAAAGCAATCAGCCCCAGCATTTT. Protein product: CAWSPGQSNQPQHF.

This clone was observed a handful of times. This sequence joins TRBV30 and TRBJ2-1; D is possibly TRBD2 (6 bases). This CDR3 contains 14 residues. V lost 2 bases and J lost 5, with 13 bases in between. Germline V gene sequence: CDR1 GTSNPN, CDR2 SVGIG (reference sequence). In DNA, the CDR3 is TGTGCCTGGAGTACCTGGACTATAGACAATGAGCAGTTCTTC. This translates into CAWSTWTIDNEQFF.

The chain is built from TRBV4-2 and TRBJ2-7; tentative D call: TRBD2 (6 bases). Germline CDR1 LGHNA, CDR2 YNFKEQ. V dropped 0 bases and J dropped 5 bases, with 29 bases sitting between them. There are 20 residues in the CDR3. The CDR3 sequence: CASSQDIAVAGTLSRHEQYF. CDR3 sequence (DNA): TGTGCCAGCAGCCAAGATATAGCGGTGGCGGGGACTCTCTCTAGGCACGAGCAGTACTTC.

This chain joins TRBV7-2 and TRBJ1-1, with D unresolved. This CDR3 has 13 amino acids. In germline, CDR1 is SGHTA, CDR2 FQGNSA. Trimming removed 3 bases from V and 4 bases from J, with 9 bases in between. CDR3 protein: CASSLWVRTEAFF. CDR3 nucleotides: TGTGCCAGCAGCTTGTGGGTGCGCACTGAAGCTTTCTTT.

The gene calls are TRBV9 and TRBJ2-6, with a weak D call TRBD1 (6 bases). Trimming removed 4 bases at V and 1 base at J, with 9 bases between. CDR1 is SGDLS, CDR2 YYNGEE, per germline. The CDR3 has 15 amino acids. In DNA form, the CDR3 reads TGTGCCAGCAGCTGGCAGGGGTCTGGGGCCAACGTCCTGACTTTC. Translation: CASSWQGSGANVLTF.

Only one count was recorded for this clone. The same CDR3 can be traced to other DNA sequences in this sample. This chain connects TRBV9 to TRBJ2-5, with D unclear. Germline values: CDR1 SGDLS, CDR2 YYNGEE. The V end was cut by 0 bases, the J end by 0 bases, with 3 bases between. The CDR3 consists of 13 residues. The CDR3 loop reads CASSVGNQETQYF. The CDR3 nucleotides read TGTGCCAGCAGCGTAGGAAACCAAGAGACCCAGTACTTC.

This clone was detected only a few times. This rearrangement joins TRBV5-6 to TRBJ2-1; 12 nucleotides line up with TRBD2. The CDR3 totals 16 residues. Losses at the gene ends were 4 bases for V and 5 bases for J; bases not matched to a gene: 7. The germline CDR1 and CDR2 sequences are SGHDT and YYEEEE. The CDR3 DNA reads as TGTGCCAGCAGCCGACAATGGACTAGCGGGAACAATGAGCAGTTCTTC. Translating it yields CASSRQWTSGNNEQFF.

J is TRBJ2-5 and V is TRBV7-9; perhaps TRBD2 as D (5 bases). In germline, CDR1 is SEHNR, CDR2 FQNEAQ (reference sequence). With 2 bases removed from V and 0 bases from J, the gap between germline ends came to 10 bases. The CDR3 runs 15 residues. The CDR3 region is CASSLREWYQETQYF. The CDR3 nucleotides read TGTGCCAGCAGCTTAAGGGAGTGGTACCAAGAGACCCAGTACTTC.

With respect to this clone: The junction departs from the called germline gene at one end, perhaps through a read error. The chain couples TRBV30 to TRBJ1-2; a weak D match, TRBD1 (6 bases). The length of the CDR3 is 14 residues. Germline V gives CDR1 GTSNPN, CDR2 SVGIG (reference sequence). Written as DNA, the CDR3 is TGCGCCAAATTCGGGCAGGGGCAATTATATGGCTACACCTTC. Translated, it gives CAKFGQGQLYGYTF.

This chain joins TRBV7-2 and TRBJ2-7, with TRBD2 matching 7 bases. The CDR3 totals 15 residues. Germline loops: CDR1 SGHTA, CDR2 FQGNSA. V lost 3 bases, J lost 2 bases, and 7 bases stayed unmatched. The CDR3 sequence is CASSFLAATPYEQYF. The DNA of the CDR3 is TGTGCCAGCAGCTTTCTAGCGGCGACTCCCTACGAGCAGTACTTC.

The rearrangement joins TRBV29-1 to TRBJ2-5, with 8 bases that match TRBD1. Trimming at V came to 7 bases and at J to 4 bases, leaving 5 bases not matched to a gene. The germline gives CDR1 SQVTM, CDR2 ANQGSEA. The CDR3 consists of 12 residues. DNA for the CDR3: TGCAGCGCCCTCCAGGGGGCAGAGACCCAGTACTTC. Its translation is CSALQGAETQYF.

The chain carries TRBV29-1 and TRBJ1-1, with 7 bases fitting TRBD1. The V and J ends lost 2 bases and 4 bases, in that order; junction bases with no gene match: 7. Germline lookup yields CDR1 SQVTM and CDR2 ANQGSEA. The CDR3 has 14 amino acids. CDR3 DNA: TGCAGCGTTGAAAAAGGGGGCCAGGGCACTGAAGCTTTCTTT. Translating gives CSVEKGGQGTEAFF.

This clone showed up just a few times. At one end, the junction sequence differs from germline, possibly due to a read error. This same CDR3 is encoded by further DNA sequences in the sample. The V gene is TRBV7-7, the J gene TRBJ2-1; D possibly corresponds to TRBD1 (5 bases). CDR1 and CDR2 from the germline V gene are SSHAT and FNYEAQ (reference sequence). This CDR3 spans 13 amino acids. This chain's CDR3 is CASSLDSYNEQFF. Written as DNA, the CDR3 is TGTGCTAGCAGCTTAGACAGCTACAATGAGCAGTTCTTC.

The chain recombines TRBV29-1 with TRBJ2-1; tentatively, D is TRBD2 (6 bases). The CDR3 is made up of 16 amino acids. V was trimmed by 0 bases and J by 10 bases, leaving 22 bases between them. Germline assignment: CDR1 SQVTM and CDR2 ANQGSEA. The CDR3 region has the DNA TGCAGCGTTGAAGATCCGGCGGGGCGGCCAGAGGCCGAGCAGTTCTTC. Protein product: CSVEDPAGRPEAEQFF.

This chain joins TRBV4-3 and TRBJ2-1; TRBD2 aligns across 8 bases. Germline V gene data show CDR1 as LGHNA and CDR2 as YSLEER. V was clipped by 0 bases and J by 7 bases; unmatched bases: 17. This CDR3 is 19 amino acids long. CDR3 bases: TGCGCCAGCAGCCAAGACGGGGCTGGGGAACTAGGCGGGAGGAATGAGCAGTTCTTC. This sequence encodes CASSQDGAGELGGRNEQFF.

This clone was observed a few times. The rearrangement uses TRBV6-1 and TRBJ2-4; 7 bases align to TRBD1. The CDR3 consists of 14 residues. Germline assignment: CDR1 MNHNS and CDR2 SASEGT. V lost 4 bases and J lost 9; bases outside the gene matches: 9. CDR3 protein: CASSAGTASLIQYF. The CDR3 bases are TGTGCCAGCAGTGCCGGGACAGCCTCCCTCATTCAGTACTTC.

The V call is TRBV4-2, the J call TRBJ1-2; possible D gene TRBD1, 5 bases. V gave up 5 bases and J gave up 6 bases, with 16 bases separating them. The germline gives CDR1 LGHNA, CDR2 YNFKEQ. The CDR3 is 14 residues long. CDR3 protein: CASSEVSGEDGYTF. DNA of the CDR3: TGTGCCAGCAGCGAGGTATCGGGGGAGGATGGCTACACCTTC.

The genes are TRBV7-9 and TRBJ2-2; D gene uncertain. This CDR3 spans 12 amino acids. Trimming took 1 base from V and 8 from J, leaving 5 bases between them. Germline CDR1 SEHNR, CDR2 FQNEAQ (reference sequence). CDR3 loop: CASSLGSGELFF. The CDR3 nucleotides are TGTGCCAGCAGCTTAGGCTCGGGGGAGCTGTTTTTT.

This chain links TRBV10-3 with TRBJ2-1; D is undetermined. V shed 6 bases and J shed 1 base, with 13 bases lying between them. Germline CDR1 is ENHRY and CDR2 is SYGVKD. The CDR3 is 15 residues long. The CDR3 nucleotides are TGTGCCATCAGCACGGAACGGGCTTCCTACAATGAGCAGTTCTTC. It yields the protein CAISTERASYNEQFF.

This chain joins TRBV28 and TRBJ2-1; TRBD2 matches at 8 bases. The V segment lost 7 bases and the J segment 0 bases; nucleotides outside the gene matches: 8. Germline V gene data show CDR1 as MDHEN and CDR2 as SYDVKM. CDR3 size: 16 residues. Here the CDR3 reads CASITTGTSSYNEQFF. For the CDR3, the DNA is TGTGCCAGCATCACCACCGGGACTAGCTCCTACAATGAGCAGTTCTTC.

This clone showed up just once. J is TRBJ1-2 and V is TRBV27; no reliable D call. Trimming pared 2 bases from V and 4 bases from J, leaving 8 bases between. The CDR3 runs to 13 residues. Germline V gene lookup returns CDR1 MNHEY and CDR2 SMNVEV (reference sequence). CDR3 bases: TGTGCCAGCAGTTTAAGGGCCGGCTATGGCTACACCTTC. Its translation is CASSLRAGYGYTF.